These 26 T cell receptor beta chains were sequenced from one sample in a study of T cell responses to AZD1222 COVID-19 vaccine. Using immunoSEQ multiplex PCR, the repertoire was profiled, and TCRdb retains in-frame clones only, with some absent. This sample has about 140,000 clones, with around nine tenths found just once. The source material was peripheral blood, sampled on day 0 of AZD1222 vaccination. The receptors originated from an adult in good health.

The chain joins TRBV15 to TRBJ1-3; maybe TRBD1 (5 bases). Germline V lookup: CDR1 LNHNV, CDR2 YYDKDF (reference sequence). V was trimmed by 3 bases and J by 0 bases, leaving 9 bases between them. The CDR3 spans 15 residues. The CDR3 loop is CATSRGGVSGNTIYF. DNA for the CDR3: TGTGCCACCAGCAGGGGAGGGGTCTCTGGAAACACCATATATTTT. Supplemented by reference TRBV15 and TRBJ1-3, the full variable domain reads DAMVIQNPRYQVTQFGKPVTLSCSQTLNHNVMYWYQQKSSQAPKLLFHYYDKDFNNEADTPDNFQSRRPNTSFCFLDIRSPGLGDTAMYLCATSRGGVSGNTIYFGEGSWLTVV.

This clone appeared once. This chain uses TRBV19 with TRBJ1-5; 9 bases agree with TRBD1. Germline V gives CDR1 LNHDA, CDR2 SQIVND (reference sequence). The J segment lost 3 bases and the V segment lost 11 bases, leaving 8 bases of the junction unmatched. This CDR3 is 14 amino acids long. The CDR3 DNA reads as TGTGCCGTAACCGGGACAGGGACCAATCAGCCCCAGCATTTT. The encoded protein is CAVTGTGTNQPQHF. Full variable domain (rest looked up from reference TRBV19 and TRBJ1-5): DGGITQSPKYLFRKEGQNVTLSCEQNLNHDAMYWYRQDPGQGLRLIYYSQIVNDFQKGDIAEGYSVSREKKESFPLTVTSAQKNPTAFYLCAVTGTGTNQPQHFGDGTRLSIL.

V usage is TRBV10-3 and J usage is TRBJ1-2; a possible D gene is TRBD1 (5 bases). Trimming shortened V by 3 bases and J by 0 bases, and 20 bases separated the two germline ends. The CDR3 extends over 18 amino acids. Per germline, CDR1 ENHRY and CDR2 SYGVKD. CDR3 residues: CAISDADGTVSSNYGYTF. The CDR3, as DNA: TGTGCCATCAGTGATGCGGACGGGACTGTGTCCTCTAACTATGGCTACACCTTC.

This chain links TRBV19 with TRBJ2-1; 11 bases line up with TRBD2. This CDR3 contains 17 residues. Unmatched junction bases numbered 9, after V lost 6 bases and J lost 2 bases. Germline V CDR1 and CDR2: LNHDA, SQIVND (reference sequence). The CDR3 DNA sequence: TGTGCCAGTAGCCTAGACCTACTAGCGGGAGCCTACAATGAGCAGTTCTTC. Its translation: CASSLDLLAGAYNEQFF.

V gene TRBV20-1 combines with J gene TRBJ2-1; D not resolved. The CDR3 totals 11 residues. Germline CDR1 DFQATT, CDR2 SNEGSKA (reference sequence). With 0 bases removed from V and 12 bases from J, the gap between germline ends came to 9 bases. The CDR3 spells CSAREAFRQFF. Here the CDR3 DNA reads TGCAGTGCTAGAGAAGCATTTCGGCAGTTCTTC.

This rearrangement joins TRBV2 to TRBJ1-6; D unresolved. The CDR3 loop spans 13 amino acids. V lost 6 bases, J lost 10 bases, and 13 bases lay in between. Per germline, CDR1 SNHLY and CDR2 FYNNEI. CDR3: CASRKGLKSPLHF. The CDR3 DNA sequence: TGTGCCAGCAGGAAGGGTCTGAAATCACCCCTCCACTTT.

The DNA of the CDR3 is TGTGCCAGTAGTATGGGGACAGGGGGCAATGAGCAGTTCTTC. Encoded protein: CASSMGTGGNEQFF. J is TRBJ2-1 and V is TRBV19; TRBD1 aligns across 11 bases. The CDR3 consists of 14 residues. Germline trimming cut 3 bases from V and 6 bases from J; bases unmatched to any gene: 1. Germline V CDR1 and CDR2: LNHDA, SQIVND (reference sequence).

The CDR3 coding sequence is TGTGCCATCAGTGACCCTACTAGCGGGGTGGAGACCCAGTACTTC. Translating gives CAISDPTSGVETQYF. The chain couples TRBV10-3 to TRBJ2-5; 10 nucleotides line up with TRBD2. The CDR3 extends over 15 amino acids. CDR1 and CDR2 from the germline V gene are ENHRY and SYGVKD. J was trimmed by 5 bases and V by 3 bases; bases with no gene match: 6.

The chain recombines TRBV6-5 with TRBJ1-1, with D hard to call. This CDR3 spans 13 amino acids. Trimming stripped 7 bases from V and 1 base from J, with 10 bases between. The V gene's germline CDR1 is MNHEY and CDR2 SVGAGI. The CDR3 sequence is CASTSDGNTEAFF. The CDR3 DNA is TGTGCCAGCACCTCGGACGGGAACACTGAAGCTTTCTTT.

The chain employs TRBV18 and TRBJ2-2; D possibly corresponds to TRBD1 (7 bases). The V end lost 6 bases, the J end lost 1 base, and 18 bases lay between the germline ends. There are 17 residues in the CDR3. Germline values: CDR1 KGHSH, CDR2 LQKENI. CDR3 amino acids: CASSRNAGQQNTGELFF. The CDR3 coding sequence is TGTGCCAGCTCTCGAAATGCGGGACAGCAGAACACCGGGGAGCTGTTTTTT. The full variable domain, its missing parts supplied by reference TRBV18 and TRBJ2-2, is NAGVMQNPRHLVRRRGQEARLRCSPMKGHSHVYWYRQLPEEGLKFMVYLQKENIIDESGMPKERFSAEFPKEGPSILRIQQVVRGDSAAYFCASSRNAGQQNTGELFFGEGSRLTVL.

V and J are TRBV7-8 and TRBJ1-6; D unresolved. CDR1 SGHVS and CDR2 FQNEAQ come from the germline V gene. Deletions cut 1 base from V and 6 bases from J, with 7 bases between. The CDR3 is 14 residues long. CDR3 DNA: TGTGCCAGCAGCTTAGAAGGGATTAATTCACCCCTCCACTTT. Its translation: CASSLEGINSPLHF.

This rearrangement joins TRBV19 to TRBJ1-4; D remains unclear. Germline CDR1 reads LNHDA; CDR2 reads SQIVND (reference sequence). The CDR3 contains 16 residues. V was clipped by 3 bases and J by 0 bases, with 11 bases between them. The CDR3 protein is CASSIYKGATNEKLFF. The CDR3 region has the DNA TGTGCCAGTAGTATTTATAAGGGTGCAACTAATGAAAAACTGTTTTTT.

The V and J genes are TRBV6-6 and TRBJ1-2, with a possible D match to TRBD1 (6 bases). CDR1 is MNHNY, CDR2 SVGAGI, per germline (reference sequence). This CDR3 spans 14 amino acids. The V end lost 3 bases, the J end lost 4 bases, and 12 bases lay between the germline ends. This CDR3 reads CASSYEGQSYGYTF. CDR3 DNA: TGTGCCAGCAGTTATGAAGGACAGAGCTATGGCTACACCTTC.

This chain uses TRBV5-1 with TRBJ2-7; D ambiguous. CDR1 is SGHRS, CDR2 YFSETQ, per germline. The CDR3 consists of 12 residues. Deletions cut 4 bases from V and 5 bases from J, with 10 bases between. The CDR3 DNA is TGCGCCAGCAGCATGGATAGGGACGAGCAGTACTTC. This gives the protein CASSMDRDEQYF.

The chain has TRBV12-5 and TRBJ1-5, with a possible D match to TRBD1 (6 bases). CDR3 length: 17 residues. Germline lookup yields CDR1 LGHNT and CDR2 FRNRAP. Trimming left V 6 bases short and J 0 bases short, with 18 bases between. The DNA for the CDR3 is TGTGCTAGTGGGGCACGGGGGCGGGCGTCTAGCAATCAGCCCCAGCATTTT. It yields the protein CASGARGRASSNQPQHF.

The V call is TRBV7-8, the J call TRBJ1-5, with D unresolved. V gave up 5 bases and J gave up 6 bases, with 8 bases separating them. The CDR3 runs 12 residues. The germline V gene has CDR1 SGHVS and CDR2 FQNEAQ. The CDR3: CASSNGIQPQHF. The CDR3 DNA reads as TGTGCCAGCAGCAACGGAATTCAGCCCCAGCATTTT.

The CDR3 DNA reads TGTGCCAGCAGCTTAGGTACCCACCAGGGCACTGAAGCTTTCTTT. This translates into CASSLGTHQGTEAFF. The chain is built from TRBV13 and TRBJ1-1, with D possibly matching TRBD1 (5 bases). Trimming took 0 bases from V and 4 from J, leaving 12 bases between them. Germline V gene data show CDR1 as PRHDT and CDR2 as FYEKMQ (reference sequence). CDR3 size: 15 residues.

V gene TRBV11-3 combines with J gene TRBJ1-3; D gene uncertain. The CDR3 has 14 amino acids. Per germline, CDR1 SGHNT and CDR2 YENEEA. Trimming left V 5 bases short and J 2 bases short, with 10 bases between. CDR3 protein: CASSLSGAGNTIYF. CDR3 bases: TGTGCCAGCAGCCTCTCGGGCGCTGGAAACACCATATATTTT. The complete variable domain, with remaining parts taken from reference TRBV11-3 and TRBJ1-3, reads EAGVVQSPRYKIIEKKQPVAFWCNPISGHNTLYWYLQNLGQGPELLIRYENEEAVDDSQLPKDRFSAERLKGVDSTLKIQPAELGDSAVYLCASSLSGAGNTIYFGEGSWLTVV.

This rearrangement joins TRBV28 to TRBJ2-3; D might be TRBD1 or TRBD2, each matching 5 bases. This CDR3 region has 13 residues. The V gene's germline CDR1 is MDHEN and CDR2 SYDVKM. The ends were cut back, 10 bases at V and 4 bases at J, with 15 bases in the middle. This chain's CDR3 is CAIGTASPDTQYF. The DNA for the CDR3 is TGTGCCATCGGGACGGCTAGTCCAGATACGCAGTATTTT.

The rearrangement joins TRBV6-6 to TRBJ2-1; 12 bases fit TRBD1. There are 16 residues in the CDR3. With V trimmed by 5 bases and J by 6 bases, 8 bases remained unmatched. Germline lookup yields CDR1 MNHNY and CDR2 SVGAGI (reference sequence). Written as DNA, the CDR3 is TGTGCCAGCAGTCACAAGGGACAGGGGGCGGTCAATGAGCAGTTCTTC. This encodes CASSHKGQGAVNEQFF.

The V and J genes are TRBV9 and TRBJ1-3; D is perhaps TRBD1 (5 bases). Germline V gene data show CDR1 as SGDLS and CDR2 as YYNGEE. The CDR3 spans 16 residues. Trimming stripped 0 bases from V and 4 bases from J, with 14 bases between. CDR3: CASSVDGGRLGNTIYF. The DNA for the CDR3 is TGTGCCAGCAGCGTAGATGGGGGTCGTCTGGGAAACACCATATATTTT.

The rearrangement uses TRBV19 and TRBJ2-3; possibly TRBD2 for D (6 bases). V shed 4 bases and J shed 1 base, with 9 bases lying between them. There are 14 residues in the CDR3. Germline-derived CDR1 and CDR2 are LNHDA and SQIVND (reference sequence). This CDR3 is CASSTGGGTDTQYF. CDR3 bases: TGTGCCAGTAGTACCGGCGGGGGCACAGATACGCAGTATTTT.

The chain joins TRBV12-3 or TRBV12-4 to TRBJ1-2, with no clear D. The CDR3 is made up of 13 amino acids. Trimming took 6 bases from V and 8 from J, leaving 16 bases between them. CDR3: CASREAARRGYTF. The CDR3 nucleotides read TGTGCCAGCAGAGAGGCCGCCCGGCGGGGCTACACCTTC.

This chain uses TRBV6-6 with TRBJ2-7; tentatively, D is TRBD1 (5 bases). V was cut by 6 bases and J by 6 bases, with 18 bases left in between. The CDR3 totals 14 residues. Looked up from germline, CDR1 is MNHNY and CDR2 is SVGAGI (reference sequence). The chain's CDR3 is CASRFAPVGREQYF. The CDR3 DNA follows: TGTGCCAGCAGATTTGCACCGGTGGGGCGCGAGCAGTACTTC.

The chain recombines TRBV2 with TRBJ1-5; the D gene is possibly TRBD1 (6 bases). CDR1 SNHLY and CDR2 FYNNEI come from the germline V gene. CDR3 length equals 15 residues. V was clipped by 6 bases and J by 0 bases, with 12 bases between them. Written as DNA, the CDR3 is TGTGCCAGCAGCGGTGGGACAAATAGCAATCAGCCCCAGCATTTT. The encoded protein is CASSGGTNSNQPQHF.

This clone was counted at least ten times. CDR3 coding DNA: TGTGCCAGTAGTAGGGCGGTGAGCCAGCCCCAGCATTTT. This sequence encodes CASSRAVSQPQHF. The gene calls are TRBV19 and TRBJ1-5, with D hard to call. The CDR3 length is 13 residues. The germline gives CDR1 LNHDA, CDR2 SQIVND (reference sequence). V lost 4 bases and J 7 bases, leaving 11 bases between the germline ends. Looking up the rest from reference TRBV19 and TRBJ1-5 gives the full variable domain: DGGITQSPKYLFRKEGQNVTLSCEQNLNHDAMYWYRQDPGQGLRLIYYSQIVNDFQKGDIAEGYSVSREKKESFPLTVTSAQKNPTAFYLCASSRAVSQPQHFGDGTRLSIL.